This passage covers 27 T cell receptor beta chains from one sample sequenced in a study of T cells after yellow fever vaccination. TCRdb independently ran MiXCR on the 5' RACE reads; one entry per CDR3 protein. The sample has 500,000 to 700,000 distinct CDR3 sequences, 15% to 20% seen once. The source material was PBMCs, sampled 15 days after the yellow fever booster vaccination. These TCRs come from a young man who received the YFV17D yellow fever vaccine.

The chain recombines TRBV29-1 with TRBJ1-2; a weak D match, TRBD1 (5 bases). The CDR3 length is 13 residues. Trimming removed 5 bases from V and 3 bases from J, with 13 bases in between. The germline CDR1 and CDR2 sequences are SQVTM and ANQGSEA. CDR3 amino acids: CSVPPDSYYGYTF. CDR3 DNA sequence: TGCAGCGTTCCTCCAGACAGTTACTATGGCTACACCTTC. Supplemented by reference TRBV29-1 and TRBJ1-2, the full variable domain reads SAVISQKPSRDICQRGTSLTIQCQVDSQVTMMFWYRQQPGQSLTLIATANQGSEATYESGFVIDKFPISRPNLTFSTLTVSNMSPEDSSIYLCSVPPDSYYGYTFGSGTRLTVV.

This clonotype showed up many times. The chain recombines TRBV7-2 with TRBJ2-7, with D possibly TRBD2 on 5 matching bases. This CDR3 is 15 amino acids long. V was shortened by 0 bases and J by 0 bases, with 9 bases between the two germline ends. Germline V gives CDR1 SGHTA, CDR2 FQGNSA. The CDR3 sequence is CASSLAAGSSYEQYF. CDR3 nucleotide sequence: TGTGCCAGCAGCTTAGCGGCGGGTAGCTCCTACGAGCAGTACTTC. Using reference TRBV7-2 and TRBJ2-7 for the parts outside the CDR3, the full variable domain is GAGVSQSPSNKVTEKGKDVELRCDPISGHTALYWYRQSLGQGLEFLIYFQGNSAPDKSGLPSDRFSAERTGGSVSTLTIQRTQQEDSAVYLCASSLAAGSSYEQYFGPGTRLTVT.

This clonotype was observed a few times. This chain links TRBV20-1 with TRBJ2-3, with 7 bases that match TRBD2. V lost 6 bases, J lost 8 bases, and 11 bases stayed unmatched. Germline CDR1 DFQATT, CDR2 SNEGSKA (reference sequence). The CDR3 is made up of 13 amino acids. The CDR3 bases are TGCAGTGCCCCCCTGGCGGGAGCCCCTACGCAGTATTTT. This translates into CSAPLAGAPTQYF.

This clonotype turned up a few times. The V gene is TRBV7-9, the J gene TRBJ2-5, with TRBD1 as a possible D gene (6 bases). Trimming stripped 5 bases from V and 4 bases from J, with 17 bases between. The germline gives CDR1 SEHNR, CDR2 FQNEAQ (reference sequence). This CDR3 region has 15 residues. DNA for the CDR3: TGTGCCAGCAGCCCCGGGACAAAAGTAGGAGAGACCCAGTACTTC. This gives the protein CASSPGTKVGETQYF. The full variable domain, rest sourced from reference TRBV7-9 and TRBJ2-5, is DTGVSQNPRHKITKRGQNVTFRCDPISEHNRLYWYRQTLGQGPEFLTYFQNEAQLEKSRLLSDRFSAERPKGSFSTLEIQRTEQGDSAMYLCASSPGTKVGETQYFGPGTRLLVL.

This clonotype was detected a few times. The J gene is TRBJ2-7, the V gene TRBV4-3; 8 positions agree with TRBD2. The germline V gene encodes CDR1 LGHNA and CDR2 YSLEER. J was trimmed by 7 bases and V by 0 bases; bases with no gene match: 8. The CDR3 consists of 15 residues. The CDR3 here is CASSQEPAGAREQYF. The CDR3 bases are TGCGCCAGCAGCCAAGAACCAGCGGGAGCGAGGGAGCAGTACTTC.

This clonotype was counted between two and nine times. V gene TRBV6-2 or TRBV6-3 combines with J gene TRBJ2-7; 9 nucleotides match TRBD1. V gave up 0 bases and J gave up 2 bases; unmatched junction bases: 17. Per the germline V gene, CDR1 is MNHEY and CDR2 is SVGEGT. The CDR3 spans 20 residues. Here the CDR3 reads CASSYSIGSGTGQSAYEQYF. The CDR3, as DNA: TGTGCCAGCAGTTACTCGATTGGTTCCGGGACAGGGCAATCTGCCTACGAGCAGTACTTC.

This sequence joins TRBV24-1 and TRBJ2-1; D call uncertain. Trimming stripped 0 bases from V and 6 bases from J, with 11 bases between. There are 15 residues in the CDR3. In germline, CDR1 is KGHDR, CDR2 SFDVKD. The CDR3 DNA follows: TGTGCCACCAGTGATTTGACCTCCTCCGGCAATGAGCAGTTCTTC. It yields the protein CATSDLTSSGNEQFF.

This clonotype has more than one count but fewer than ten. This chain joins TRBV24-1 and TRBJ2-1, with 9 bases identical to TRBD1. Trimming cost V 7 bases and J 0 bases; bases outside gene matches: 15. CDR3 length: 19 residues. The V gene's germline CDR1 is KGHDR and CDR2 SFDVKD. CDR3 sequence: CATSKVGQGPSSSYNEQFF. DNA of the CDR3: TGTGCCACCAGCAAAGTGGGACAGGGACCCTCCAGCTCCTACAATGAGCAGTTCTTC.

The chain has TRBV18 and TRBJ2-7; 9 bases align to TRBD2. This CDR3 is built from 16 residues. V was pared by 2 bases and J by 7 bases, with 12 bases of the junction left unmatched. CDR1 KGHSH and CDR2 LQKENI come from the germline V gene. The CDR3 DNA reads TGTGCCAGCTCACCAAGAGCGTCTAGCGGGACTGGGGAGCAGTACTTC. Translated, it gives CASSPRASSGTGEQYF.

This clonotype came up a few times. J is TRBJ1-5 and V is TRBV6-2 or TRBV6-3; TRBD1 is a possible D gene (6 bases). V lost 7 bases and J 6 bases, leaving 19 bases between the germline ends. This CDR3 has 15 residues. From germline, CDR1 is MNHEY and CDR2 SVGEGT. CDR3 sequence (DNA): TGTGCCAGCAAAAACGGCGGGGGCATGAGTCAGCCCCAGCATTTT. Translation: CASKNGGGMSQPQHF.

The chain joins TRBV12-3 or TRBV12-4 to TRBJ1-6; maybe TRBD1 (5 bases). The V end was cut by 3 bases, the J end by 7 bases, with 10 bases between. There are 14 residues in the CDR3. The CDR3 bases are TGTGCCAGCAGTTTGAGGGGTGGCAATTCACCCCTCCACTTT. Encoded protein: CASSLRGGNSPLHF.

The chain combines TRBV7-2 with TRBJ2-1, with 11 bases matching TRBD2. V dropped 5 bases and J dropped 4; count of bases not matched to a gene: 7. The germline V gene encodes CDR1 SGHTA and CDR2 FQGNSA. This CDR3 is 16 amino acids long. The CDR3 sequence: CASSLSGRAGYNEQFF. The CDR3 DNA follows: TGTGCCAGCAGCCTTAGCGGGAGGGCCGGGTACAATGAGCAGTTCTTC.

This chain uses TRBV20-1 with TRBJ1-1; D is unresolved. The V end lost 6 bases, the J end lost 2 bases, and 13 bases lay between the germline ends. This CDR3 spans 13 amino acids. The germline V gene encodes CDR1 DFQATT and CDR2 SNEGSKA (reference sequence). CDR3: CSAPSDINTEAFF. In DNA form, the CDR3 reads TGCAGTGCCCCCTCGGATATCAACACTGAAGCTTTCTTT.

V usage is TRBV7-2 and J usage is TRBJ2-1, with 10 positions matching TRBD2. Losses at the gene ends were 0 bases for V and 7 bases for J; bases not matched to a gene: 9. The germline gives CDR1 SGHTA, CDR2 FQGNSA. CDR3 length: 17 amino acids. The CDR3 loop reads CASSLASPSGSRNEQFF. The CDR3 bases are TGTGCCAGCAGCTTAGCCTCCCCTAGCGGGAGTAGAAATGAGCAGTTCTTC.

The chain carries TRBV6-5 and TRBJ2-1; a weak D match, TRBD2 (6 bases). Deletions cut 1 base from V and 8 bases from J, with 15 bases between. The CDR3 length is 15 residues. Germline-derived CDR1 and CDR2 are MNHEY and SVGAGI. CDR3 amino acids: CASSYFGGERYEQFF. CDR3 sequence (DNA): TGTGCCAGCAGTTACTTCGGCGGGGAGCGGTATGAGCAGTTCTTC.

This clonotype was detected many times. This sequence joins TRBV5-1 and TRBJ2-2; 8 bases match TRBD2. This CDR3 is 16 amino acids long. The ends lost 2 bases at V and 2 bases at J; junction bases unmatched: 5. From germline, CDR1 is SGHRS and CDR2 YFSETQ. The CDR3 region is CASSFKLAVNTGELFF. CDR3 nucleotide sequence: TGCGCCAGCAGCTTTAAACTAGCGGTCAACACCGGGGAGCTGTTTTTT.

Remarks on this clonotype: This could be a read error, since a much larger clone is one nucleotide away. The chain combines TRBV7-2 with TRBJ2-5; D gene uncertain. V was shortened by 5 bases and J by 2 bases, with 15 bases between the two germline ends. The germline gives CDR1 SGHTA, CDR2 FQGNSA. The CDR3 contains 15 residues. The CDR3: CASSPNTLSQETQYF. The CDR3 DNA follows: TGTGCCAGCAGCCCCAACACCCTATCGCAAGAGACCCAGTACTTC.

The DNA of the CDR3 is TGCAGTGCTAGACAGGGGTCGGACTATGGCTACACCTTC. Residues: CSARQGSDYGYTF. The chain recombines TRBV20-1 with TRBJ1-2, with D possibly TRBD1 on 6 matching bases. The CDR3 has 13 residues. Trimming took 2 bases from V and 3 from J, leaving 10 bases between them. The V gene's germline CDR1 is DFQATT and CDR2 SNEGSKA (reference sequence).

The chain carries TRBV7-9 and TRBJ2-1, with D hard to call. The V gene lost 5 bases and the J gene lost 1 base, with 15 bases spanning the gap. The germline gives CDR1 SEHNR, CDR2 FQNEAQ (reference sequence). CDR3 length equals 16 residues. The CDR3 spells CASSRRKRDSYNEQFF. The CDR3 coding sequence is TGTGCCAGCAGCCGTAGGAAGCGAGATTCCTACAATGAGCAGTTCTTC.

The gene calls are TRBV3-1 and TRBJ2-2, with no clear D. Germline assignment: CDR1 LGHDT and CDR2 YNNKEL (reference sequence). Between the trimmed V and J ends, which lost 3 bases and 6 bases, there was a span of 17 bases. This CDR3 comprises 16 residues. Here the CDR3 DNA reads TGTGCCAGCAGCCACGCTGTCAGGCCCCAGGCCGGGGAGCTGTTTTTT. This encodes CASSHAVRPQAGELFF.

J is TRBJ1-6 and V is TRBV12-3 or TRBV12-4, with D possibly matching TRBD1 (5 bases). This CDR3 has 14 amino acids. V was trimmed by 5 bases and J by 8 bases, leaving 13 bases between them. Written as DNA, the CDR3 is TGTGCCAGCAGTCCAAGACAGTCTTATTCACCCCTCCACTTT. It translates to CASSPRQSYSPLHF.

This clonotype was observed a few times. The chain has TRBV25-1 and TRBJ2-2; the D is unclear. V lost 10 bases to trimming and J lost 6 bases, with 6 bases between them. The CDR3 loop spans 10 amino acids. The germline V gene has CDR1 MGHDK and CDR2 SYGVNS. In DNA, the CDR3 is TGTGCCAAGTCGGCCGGGGAGCTGTTTTTT. Translating gives CAKSAGELFF.

This clonotype turned up a few times. The chain couples TRBV10-3 to TRBJ2-1; the D call may be TRBD1 or TRBD2 (6 bases each). This CDR3 contains 14 residues. V lost 6 bases and J lost 7, with 16 bases in between. The germline gives CDR1 ENHRY, CDR2 SYGVKD. The CDR3 coding sequence is TGTGCCATCAGCATAACGGGGGCGCGAAATGAGCAGTTCTTC. It is translated as CAISITGARNEQFF.

The chain links TRBV6-2 or TRBV6-3 to TRBJ2-7; 11 nucleotides line up with TRBD2. V was clipped by 4 bases and J by 2 bases; unmatched bases: 4. This CDR3 has 15 residues. Germline CDR1 and CDR2: MNHEY and SVGEGT. CDR3 in amino acids: CASSLTSGGPYEQYF. In nucleotides, the CDR3 is TGTGCCAGCAGTTTAACTAGCGGGGGACCCTACGAGCAGTACTTC.

This clonotype was seen at least ten times. J is TRBJ2-7 and V is TRBV27; D perhaps matches TRBD1 (5 bases). V was pared by 5 bases and J by 7 bases, with 12 bases between. Germline CDR1 reads MNHEY; CDR2 reads SMNVEV (reference sequence). The CDR3 loop spans 12 amino acids. CDR3 nucleotide sequence: TGTGCCAGCAGTAACAGGTATTTAGAGCAGTACTTC. Its protein is CASSNRYLEQYF.

A few counts support this clonotype. CDR3 loop: CASSLYSTGPYEQYF. CDR3 nucleotide sequence: TGTGCCAGCAGTTTATACTCGACAGGGCCCTACGAGCAGTACTTC. The chain is built from TRBV28 and TRBJ2-7, with 7 bases identical to TRBD1. Per the germline V gene, CDR1 is MDHEN and CDR2 is SYDVKM. The CDR3 sequence is 15 residues long. Trimming removed 1 base from V and 2 bases from J; junction bases left unmatched: 5.

This clonotype has a handful of counts. This sequence joins TRBV5-1 and TRBJ2-7, with unresolved D. CDR1 and CDR2 from the germline V gene are SGHRS and YFSETQ. This CDR3 is built from 11 residues. With 3 bases removed from V and 6 bases from J, the gap between germline ends came to 7 bases. The CDR3 region is CASSSYGEQYF. For the CDR3, the DNA is TGCGCCAGCAGCTCGTACGGCGAGCAGTACTTC.